The clone carrying this TCR beta chain has a single count. Its cognate antigen is unknown. Treatment specified: around 19 received Ad26.COV2.S at low or high dose, single or two shots; roughly five received placebo; per-sample allocation not given. On day 63 after the first injection, vaccine and placebo recipients gave samples. It was an adult aged 18-55 years in Boston who was the donor. The entry originates in a study of Ad26.COV2.S vaccination and SARS-CoV-2 variants. Study overall: Intramuscular Ad26.COV2.S at 5x10^10 or 1x10^11 viral particles.

The germline gives CDR1 SGHAT, CDR2 FQNNGV. The CDR3 runs 18 residues. The ends lost 2 bases at V and 0 bases at J; junction bases unmatched: 8. Study results and limitations: Higher spike-specific TCR breadth was found in vaccine recipients than in placebo recipients. People who got the vaccine or the placebo had similar non-spike TCR breadth.

Clones were sequenced by immunoSEQ multiplex PCR, and TCRdb holds only the in-frame ones, with some missing. The sample consists of approximately 410,000 clones, about nine tenths of them appearing once. J is TRBJ2-2 and V is TRBV11-2, with 8 nucleotides matching TRBD2. The specimen comprised peripheral blood, sampled in a trial of Ad26.COV2.S vaccine versus placebo. The TCR originated in a person between 18 and 65 years old who received the Ad26.COV2.S COVID-19 vaccine or a placebo. DNA for the CDR3: TGTGCCAGCAGCTTAACGTCCTCGGGACTAGCGAACACCGGGGAGCTGTTTTTT. It encodes CASSLTSSGLANTGELFF.